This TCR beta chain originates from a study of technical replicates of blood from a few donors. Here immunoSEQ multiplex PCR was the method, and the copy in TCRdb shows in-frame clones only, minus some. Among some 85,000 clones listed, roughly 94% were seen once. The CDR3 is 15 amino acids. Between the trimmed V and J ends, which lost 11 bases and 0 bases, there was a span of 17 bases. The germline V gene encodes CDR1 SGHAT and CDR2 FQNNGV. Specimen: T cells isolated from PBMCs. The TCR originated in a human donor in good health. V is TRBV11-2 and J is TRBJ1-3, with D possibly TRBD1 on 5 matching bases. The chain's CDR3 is CAVVNRLSSGNTIYF. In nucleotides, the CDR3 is TGTGCCGTTGTAAACAGGTTAAGCTCTGGAAACACCATATATTTT.